The rows below give T cell receptor beta chains drawn from one sample of a study of blood T cells in healthy people across ages. TCRdb analysed the 5' RACE reads with MiXCR anew, one entry per CDR3 protein. Of 450,000 to 650,000 distinct CDR3 sequences in the sample, 24% were seen once. The data were also submitted as part of a second study, on T cells of mothers and their children.

Sequencing was carried out using blood. The receptors were sampled from a boy aged 5 to 17 in good health. Both conserved end residues are part of each CDR3. D genes are given only for firm matches. Rows give clone size only sometimes, using once, few, many, or a class for an expanded clone.

16,TRBV4-2,-,TRBJ1-6,-,CASIGTLRNYNSPLHF,TGTGCCAGCATTGGGACGTTGAGGAATTATAATTCACCCCTCCACTTT
15,TRBV29-1,-,TRBJ2-2,few,CSVELRDKHTGELFF,TGCAGCGTTGAACTTAGGGACAAGCACACCGGGGAGCTGTTTTTT
13,TRBV12-3/TRBV12-4,-,TRBJ2-7,few,CASSPTRIHEQYF,TGTGCCAGCAGTCCTACTAGGATCCACGAGCAGTACTTC
14,TRBV19,-,TRBJ2-7,-,CASSTRVAVGEQYF,TGTGCCAGTAGTACCAGGGTGGCGGTCGGTGAGCAGTACTTC
14,TRBV6-2/TRBV6-3,-,TRBJ2-7,once,CASTRIMQGYEQYF,TGTGCCAGCACCAGAATCATGCAGGGCTACGAGCAGTACTTC
14,TRBV2,TRBD1,TRBJ2-7,-,CASRGQGAGYEQYF,TGTGCCAGCAGAGGTCAGGGGGCAGGTTACGAGCAGTACTTC
15,TRBV20-1,-,TRBJ1-4,-,CSANDKRRTGEKLFF,TGCAGTGCCAACGACAAAAGAAGAACCGGGGAAAAACTGTTTTTT
12,TRBV30,-,TRBJ2-1,-,CAWSPSDNEQFF,TGTGCCTGGAGTCCGTCGGACAATGAGCAGTTCTTC
17,TRBV6-5,-,TRBJ2-1,few,CASGVTLTLRNYNEQFF,TGTGCCAGCGGAGTTACCCTGACACTCAGGAACTACAATGAGCAGTTCTTC
13,TRBV28,-,TRBJ2-7,many,CASSSLQSYEQYF,TGTGCCAGCAGTTCACTCCAATCCTACGAGCAGTACTTC
14,TRBV20-1,TRBD2,TRBJ2-5,-,CSAPQRGGRETQYF,TGCAGTGCTCCACAGCGGGGGGGTAGGGAGACCCAGTACTTC
14,TRBV2,TRBD1,TRBJ1-5,many,CASSAGTGNQPQHF,TGTGCCAGCAGTGCTGGGACAGGGAATCAGCCCCAGCATTTT
14,TRBV9,-,TRBJ2-7,few,CASSVGAEHYEQYF,TGTGCCAGCAGCGTAGGCGCGGAGCACTACGAGCAGTACTTC
14,TRBV15,-,TRBJ2-7,-,CATSRGRGTYEQYF,TGTGCCACCAGCAGAGGTAGAGGGACATACGAGCAGTACTTC
14,TRBV27,-,TRBJ2-7,-,CASSGRGRSYEQYF,TGTGCCAGCTCAGGGCGGGGAAGGTCCTACGAGCAGTACTTC
16,TRBV7-2,-,TRBJ2-7,many,CASSPGHGVLSYEQYF,TGTGCCAGCAGTCCCGGCCACGGGGTACTCTCCTACGAGCAGTACTTC
15,TRBV7-2,-,TRBJ2-1,many,CASSLEGGTYNEQFF,TGTGCCAGCAGCTTAGAAGGGGGAACCTACAATGAGCAGTTCTTC
16,TRBV7-8,TRBD2,TRBJ2-5,once,CASSLGLGTILGEQYF,TGTGCCAGCAGCTTAGGGCTCGGGACTATCCTCGGGGAGCAGTACTTC
14,TRBV12-3/TRBV12-4,-,TRBJ2-4,-,CASSLAGGGNIQYF,TGTGCCAGCAGTTTAGCGGGAGGGGGGAACATTCAGTACTTC
16,TRBV12-3/TRBV12-4,-,TRBJ2-7,-,CASSLRPPGSSYEQYF,TGTGCCAGCAGTTTACGGCCCCCAGGGAGCTCCTACGAGCAGTACTTC
14,TRBV18,TRBD1,TRBJ2-7,few,CASSPGTAFYEQYF,TGTGCCAGCTCACCAGGGACAGCTTTCTACGAGCAGTACTTC
18,TRBV14,TRBD1,TRBJ1-5,few,CASRPGQGVRGSNQPQHF,TGTGCCAGCAGACCAGGACAGGGGGTTAGAGGTAGCAATCAGCCCCAGCATTTT
15,TRBV7-8,-,TRBJ2-3,few,CASSLKAQQTDTQYF,TGTGCCAGCAGCTTAAAGGCCCAACAGACGGATACGCAGTATTTT
10,TRBV29-1,-,TRBJ2-7,-,CSVPTYEQYF,TGCAGCGTCCCGACCTACGAGCAGTACTTC
19,TRBV7-2,TRBD2,TRBJ2-1,few,CASSLERGLTSGRAGEQFF,TGTGCCAGCAGCTTAGAGCGGGGGTTGACTAGCGGGAGGGCTGGTGAGCAGTTCTTC
17,TRBV28,-,TRBJ2-7,-,CASTFIISGTGFYEQYF,TGTGCCAGCACGTTTATCATTTCCGGGACGGGATTCTACGAGCAGTACTTC